This paragraph covers one TCR beta chain sequence. The data derive from a study of blood T cell repertoires in COVID-19. The germline V gene has CDR1 SGHNT and CDR2 YENEEA. This CDR3 spans 14 amino acids. Trimming removed 5 bases from V and 4 bases from J; junction bases left unmatched: 3. Method: immunoSEQ multiplex PCR; TCRdb's copy keeps in-frame clones and lacks some. The sample has about 68,000 clones; about four fifths are singletons. V and J are TRBV11-3 and TRBJ2-2; 8 bases are shared with TRBD2. This sequence originates from a man aged 45-65 years with active COVID-19. The sample consisted of peripheral blood. This chain's CDR3 is CASSRLASTGELFF. The CDR3, as DNA: TGTGCCAGCAGCAGACTAGCGAGCACCGGGGAGCTGTTTTTT.